Here is one T cell receptor (beta chain) with its context. The data belong to a study of T cell responses to AZD1222 COVID-19 vaccine. Only in-frame clones appear in the TCRdb table, and some are missing; sequencing was by immunoSEQ multiplex PCR. There are 120,000 or so clones in the sample; 85% to 90% occur only once, and 6% to 8.5% lies in the top ten. CDR1 and CDR2 from the germline V gene are LGHNT and FRNRAP. Deletions cut 2 bases from V and 3 bases from J, with 19 bases between. The CDR3 sequence is 18 residues long. This clonotype originated in an adult who received the AZD1222 COVID-19 vaccine. The chain links TRBV12-5 to TRBJ2-2, with D perhaps matching TRBD1 or TRBD2 (5 bases each). Source: peripheral blood, taken 28 days after the second AZD1222 dose. The CDR3 DNA follows: TGTGCTAGTGGTTTGCCACTCGGGGCAGGGCCCGACACCGGGGAGCTGTTTTTT. Amino acids: CASGLPLGAGPDTGELFF.